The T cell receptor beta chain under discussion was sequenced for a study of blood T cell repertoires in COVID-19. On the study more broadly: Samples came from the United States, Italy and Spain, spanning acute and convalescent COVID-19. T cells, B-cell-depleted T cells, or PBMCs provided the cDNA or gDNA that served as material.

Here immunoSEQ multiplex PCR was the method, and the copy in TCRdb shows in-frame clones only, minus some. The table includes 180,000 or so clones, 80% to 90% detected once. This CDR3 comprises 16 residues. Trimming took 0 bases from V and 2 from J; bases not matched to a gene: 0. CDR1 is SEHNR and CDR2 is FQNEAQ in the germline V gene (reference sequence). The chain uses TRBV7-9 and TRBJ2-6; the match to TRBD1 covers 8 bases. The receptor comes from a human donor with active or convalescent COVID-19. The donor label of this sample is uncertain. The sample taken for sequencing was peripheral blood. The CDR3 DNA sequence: TGTGCCAGCAGCTTAGCACAGGGGGCTGGGGCCAACGTCCTGACTTTC. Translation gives CASSLAQGAGANVLTF. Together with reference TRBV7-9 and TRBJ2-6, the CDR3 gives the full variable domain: DTGVSQNPRHKITKRGQNVTFRCDPISEHNRLYWYRQTLGQGPEFLTYFQNEAQLEKSRLLSDRFSAERPKGSFSTLEIQRTEQGDSAMYLCASSLAQGAGANVLTFGAGSRLTVL.